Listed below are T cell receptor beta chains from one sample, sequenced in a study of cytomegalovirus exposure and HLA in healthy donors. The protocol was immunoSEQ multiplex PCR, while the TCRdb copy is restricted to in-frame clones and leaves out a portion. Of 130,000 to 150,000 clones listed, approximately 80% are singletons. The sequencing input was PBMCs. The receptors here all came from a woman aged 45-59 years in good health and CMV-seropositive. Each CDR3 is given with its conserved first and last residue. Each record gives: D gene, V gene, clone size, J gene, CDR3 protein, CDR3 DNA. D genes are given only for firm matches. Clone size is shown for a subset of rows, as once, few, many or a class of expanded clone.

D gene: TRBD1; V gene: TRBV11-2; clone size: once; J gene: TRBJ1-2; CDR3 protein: CASSLEGQGYYGYTF; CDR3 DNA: TGTGCCAGCAGCTTAGAAGGACAGGGGTACTATGGCTACACCTTC
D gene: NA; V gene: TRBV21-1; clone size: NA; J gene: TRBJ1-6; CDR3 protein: CASSNSRQGRSPLHF; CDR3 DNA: TGTGCCAGCAGCAATAGTCGACAGGGACGGTCACCCCTCCACTTT
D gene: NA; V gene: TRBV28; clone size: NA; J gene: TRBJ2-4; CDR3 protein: CASSQYRGGNIQYF; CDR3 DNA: TGTGCCAGCAGTCAGTATCGGGGAGGAAACATTCAGTACTTC
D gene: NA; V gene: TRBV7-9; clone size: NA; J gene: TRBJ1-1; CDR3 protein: CASSLVVKEGAFF; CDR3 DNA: TGTGCCAGCAGCTTAGTGGTGAAGGAGGGAGCTTTCTTT
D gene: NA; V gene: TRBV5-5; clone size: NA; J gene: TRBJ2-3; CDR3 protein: CASSFSQTDTQYF; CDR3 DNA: TGTGCCAGCAGCTTTAGCCAAACAGATACGCAGTATTTT
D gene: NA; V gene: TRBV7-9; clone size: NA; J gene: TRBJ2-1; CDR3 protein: CASSSKGPDEQFF; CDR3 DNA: TGTGCCAGCAGCTCGAAGGGGCCGGATGAGCAGTTCTTC
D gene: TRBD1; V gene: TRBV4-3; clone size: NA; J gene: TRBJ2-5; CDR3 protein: CASSPTGRETQYF; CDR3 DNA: TGCGCCAGCAGCCCGACAGGGCGGGAGACCCAGTACTTC
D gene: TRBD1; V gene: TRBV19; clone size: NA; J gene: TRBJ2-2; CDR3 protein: CASSRGQSTGELFF; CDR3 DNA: TGTGCCAGTAGTAGGGGACAGAGCACCGGGGAGCTGTTTTTT
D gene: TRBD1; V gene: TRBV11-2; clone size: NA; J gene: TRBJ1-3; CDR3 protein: CASSATGWDTIYF; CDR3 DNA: TGTGCCAGCAGCGCGACAGGGTGGGACACCATATATTTT
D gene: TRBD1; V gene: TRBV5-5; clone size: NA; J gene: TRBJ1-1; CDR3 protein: CASGGTGGSSAEAFF; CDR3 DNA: TGTGCCAGCGGAGGAACAGGGGGGAGTAGTGCTGAAGCTTTCTTT
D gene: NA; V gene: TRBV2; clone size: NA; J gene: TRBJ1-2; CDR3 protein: CASTSGVDYGYTF; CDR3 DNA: TGTGCCAGCACGTCAGGGGTCGACTATGGCTACACCTTC
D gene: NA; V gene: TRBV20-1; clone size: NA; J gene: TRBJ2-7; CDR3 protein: CSARASYEQYF; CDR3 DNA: TGCAGTGCTAGAGCTAGCTACGAGCAGTACTTC
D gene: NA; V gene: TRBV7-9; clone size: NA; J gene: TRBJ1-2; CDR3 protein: CASSLADWQTIYGYTF; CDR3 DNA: TGTGCCAGCAGCTTAGCCGATTGGCAGACTATCTATGGCTACACCTTC
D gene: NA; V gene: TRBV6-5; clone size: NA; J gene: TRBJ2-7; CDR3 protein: CASSWLGAYEQYF; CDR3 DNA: TGTGCCAGCAGTTGGCTAGGGGCCTACGAGCAGTACTTC
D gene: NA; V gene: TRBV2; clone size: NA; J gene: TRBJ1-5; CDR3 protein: CASKYQGGIQPQHF; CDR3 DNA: TGTGCCAGCAAATATCAAGGGGGAATACAGCCCCAGCATTTT
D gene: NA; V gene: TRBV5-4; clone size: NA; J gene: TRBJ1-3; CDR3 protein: CASSLSVGNGNTIYF; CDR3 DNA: TGTGCCAGCAGCTTGAGCGTTGGCAATGGAAACACCATATATTTT
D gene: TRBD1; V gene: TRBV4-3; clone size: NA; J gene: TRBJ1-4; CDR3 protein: CASSQGVGTGLSEKLFF; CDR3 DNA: TGCGCCAGCAGCCAAGGGGTTGGGACAGGCCTATCCGAAAAACTGTTTTTT
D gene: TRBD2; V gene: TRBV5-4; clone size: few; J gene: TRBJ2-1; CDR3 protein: CASSFSGGQYNEQFF; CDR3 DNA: TGTGCCAGCAGCTTTAGCGGGGGGCAGTACAATGAGCAGTTCTTC
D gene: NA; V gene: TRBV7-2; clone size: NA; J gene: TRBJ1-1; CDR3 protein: CASSLGGQSNTEAFF; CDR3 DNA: TGTGCCAGCAGCCTAGGAGGACAATCGAACACTGAAGCTTTCTTT
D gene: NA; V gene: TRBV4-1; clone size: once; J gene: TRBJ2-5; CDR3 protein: CASRRRELQQYF; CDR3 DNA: TGCGCCAGCAGGCGGAGGGAACTACAGCAGTACTTC
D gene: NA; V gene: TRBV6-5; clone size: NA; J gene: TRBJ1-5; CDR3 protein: CASSYTGNQPQHF; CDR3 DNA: TGTGCCAGCAGTTATACAGGAAATCAGCCCCAGCATTTT
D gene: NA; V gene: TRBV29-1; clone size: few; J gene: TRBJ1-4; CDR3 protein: CSVEERQTPEKLFF; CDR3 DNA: TGCAGCGTTGAAGAGCGACAGACTCCAGAAAAACTGTTTTTT
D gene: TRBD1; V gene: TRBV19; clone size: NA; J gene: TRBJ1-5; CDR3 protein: CASRGDRADYQPQHF; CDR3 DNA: TGTGCCAGTAGGGGGGACAGGGCCGACTATCAGCCCCAGCATTTT
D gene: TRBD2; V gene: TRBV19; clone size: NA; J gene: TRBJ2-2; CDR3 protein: CASTRSGAGVTGELFF; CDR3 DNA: TGTGCCAGTACAAGGAGCGGAGCGGGGGTCACCGGGGAGCTGTTTTTT
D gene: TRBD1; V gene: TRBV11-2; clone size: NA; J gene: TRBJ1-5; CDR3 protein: CASSLSTGGEGNQPQHF; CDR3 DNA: TGTGCCAGCAGCTTGAGTACAGGGGGCGAAGGCAATCAGCCCCAGCATTTT
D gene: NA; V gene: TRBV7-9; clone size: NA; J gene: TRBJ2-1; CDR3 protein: CASSGGQGRNYNEQFF; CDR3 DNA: TGTGCCAGCAGCGGAGGGCAGGGCCGAAACTACAATGAGCAGTTCTTC
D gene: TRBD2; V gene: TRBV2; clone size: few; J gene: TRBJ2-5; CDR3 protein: CARGTTQETQYF; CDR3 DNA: TGTGCCAGGGGGACTACCCAAGAGACCCAGTACTTC
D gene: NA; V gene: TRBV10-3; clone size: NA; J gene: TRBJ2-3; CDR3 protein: CAISESADRRDTQYF; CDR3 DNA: TGTGCCATCAGTGAGAGCGCCGACCGTAGGGATACGCAGTATTTT
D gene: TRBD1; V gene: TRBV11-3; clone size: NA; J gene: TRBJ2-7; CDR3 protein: CASSSGQGTHEQYF; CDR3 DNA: TGTGCCAGCAGCTCGGGACAGGGAACCCACGAGCAGTACTTC
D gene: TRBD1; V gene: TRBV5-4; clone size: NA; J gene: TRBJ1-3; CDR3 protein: CASSHRQGRGNTIYF; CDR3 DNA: TGTGCCAGCAGCCATCGACAGGGAAGGGGAAACACCATATATTTT
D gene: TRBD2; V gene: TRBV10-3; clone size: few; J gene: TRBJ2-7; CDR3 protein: CATSSGVYEQYF; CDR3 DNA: TGTGCCACCTCTAGCGGGGTATACGAGCAGTACTTC
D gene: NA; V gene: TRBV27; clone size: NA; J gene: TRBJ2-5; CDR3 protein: CASREDAARQYF; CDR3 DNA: TGTGCCAGCAGAGAAGACGCGGCTAGGCAGTACTTC
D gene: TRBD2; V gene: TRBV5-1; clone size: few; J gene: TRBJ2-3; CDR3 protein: CASSRGSGGSDDTQYF; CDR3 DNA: TGCGCCAGCAGCCGAGGGAGCGGGGGGTCAGACGATACGCAGTATTTT
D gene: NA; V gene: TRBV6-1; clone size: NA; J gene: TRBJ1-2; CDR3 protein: CASSLRQNYGYTF; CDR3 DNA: TGTGCCAGCAGTCTTAGACAGAACTATGGCTACACCTTC
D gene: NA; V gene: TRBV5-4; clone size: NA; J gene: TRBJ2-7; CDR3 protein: CASSPPPGSRGDEQYF; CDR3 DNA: TGTGCCAGCAGCCCTCCCCCCGGGTCCAGGGGAGACGAGCAGTACTTC
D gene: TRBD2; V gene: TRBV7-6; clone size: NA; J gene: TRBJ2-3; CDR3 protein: CASSLGRGITDTQYF; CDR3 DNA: TGTGCCAGCAGCCTGGGGCGGGGGATCACAGATACGCAGTATTTT
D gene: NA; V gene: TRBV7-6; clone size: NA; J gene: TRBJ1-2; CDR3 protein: CASSPGGTNYGYTF; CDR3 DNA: TGTGCCAGCAGCCCCGGGGGAACTAACTATGGCTACACCTTC
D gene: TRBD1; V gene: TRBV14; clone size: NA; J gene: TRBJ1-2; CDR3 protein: CASSPRQGYYGYTF; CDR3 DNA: TGTGCCAGCAGCCCCCGACAGGGCTACTATGGCTACACCTTC
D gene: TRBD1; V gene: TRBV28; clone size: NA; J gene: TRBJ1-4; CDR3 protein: CATRTGREKLFF; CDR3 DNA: TGTGCCACCCGGACAGGGAGGGAAAAACTGTTTTTT
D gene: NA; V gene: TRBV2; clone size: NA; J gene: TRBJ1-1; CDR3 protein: CASVRDKNTEAFF; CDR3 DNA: TGTGCCAGCGTAAGGGACAAGAACACTGAAGCTTTCTTT
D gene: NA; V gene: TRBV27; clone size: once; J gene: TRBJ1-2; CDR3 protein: CASRLARGAAAKDGYTF; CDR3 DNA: TGTGCCAGCAGACTAGCTCGGGGGGCCGCGGCCAAGGACGGCTACACCTTC
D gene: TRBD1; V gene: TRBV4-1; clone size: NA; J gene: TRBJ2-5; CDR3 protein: CASSQPPGQGRETQYF; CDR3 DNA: TGCGCCAGCAGCCAACCGCCGGGACAGGGTAGAGAGACCCAGTACTTC
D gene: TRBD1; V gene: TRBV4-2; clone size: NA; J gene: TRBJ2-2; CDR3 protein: CASRDRGNTGELFF; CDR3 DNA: TGTGCCAGCAGGGACAGGGGTAACACCGGGGAGCTGTTTTTT
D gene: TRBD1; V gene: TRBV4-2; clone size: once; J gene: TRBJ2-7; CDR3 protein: CASSQGQGSYEQYF; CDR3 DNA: TGTGCCAGCAGCCAAGGACAGGGCTCCTACGAGCAGTACTTC
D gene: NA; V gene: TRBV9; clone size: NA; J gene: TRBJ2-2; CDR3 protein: CASSVAPGDTGELFF; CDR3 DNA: TGTGCCAGCAGCGTAGCACCGGGGGACACCGGGGAGCTGTTTTTT
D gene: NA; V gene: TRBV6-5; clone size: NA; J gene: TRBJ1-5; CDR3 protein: CASSYSRDQPQHF; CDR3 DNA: TGTGCCAGCAGTTACTCGAGGGATCAGCCCCAGCATTTT
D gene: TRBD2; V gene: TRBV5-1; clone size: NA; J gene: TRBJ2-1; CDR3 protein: CASTTIAGGASNEQFF; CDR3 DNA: TGCGCCAGCACCACTATAGCGGGGGGGGCCTCCAATGAGCAGTTCTTC
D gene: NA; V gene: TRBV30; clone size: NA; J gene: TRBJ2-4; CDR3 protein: CAWSVRRREIQYF; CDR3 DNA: TGTGCCTGGAGTGTACGTCGGAGAGAAATTCAGTACTTC
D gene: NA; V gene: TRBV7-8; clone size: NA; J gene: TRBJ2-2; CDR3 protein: CASSLYGGANTGELFF; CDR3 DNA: TGTGCCAGCAGCTTATACGGAGGAGCGAACACCGGGGAGCTGTTTTTT
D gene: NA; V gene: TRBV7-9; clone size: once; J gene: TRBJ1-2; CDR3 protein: CASSAPGGYGYTF; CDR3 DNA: TGTGCCAGCAGCGCACCGGGAGGCTATGGCTACACCTTC
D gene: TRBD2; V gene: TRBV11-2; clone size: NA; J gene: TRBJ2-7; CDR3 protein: CASSQMSGASSYEQYF; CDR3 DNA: TGTGCCAGCAGCCAAATGAGCGGGGCCAGCTCCTACGAGCAGTACTTC
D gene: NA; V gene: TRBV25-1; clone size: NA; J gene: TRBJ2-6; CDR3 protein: CASSESGTGANVLTF; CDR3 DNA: TGTGCCAGCAGTGAATCGGGTACCGGGGCCAACGTCCTGACTTTC
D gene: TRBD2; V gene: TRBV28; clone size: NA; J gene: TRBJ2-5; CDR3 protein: CASNSGGEETQYF; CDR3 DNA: TGTGCCAGCAATAGCGGGGGCGAAGAGACCCAGTACTTC
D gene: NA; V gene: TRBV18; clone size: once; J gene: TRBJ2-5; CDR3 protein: CASSPVDSVETQYF; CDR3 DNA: TGTGCCAGCTCACCAGTCGACAGTGTCGAGACCCAGTACTTC
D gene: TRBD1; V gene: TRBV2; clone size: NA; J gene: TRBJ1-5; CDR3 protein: CASRRTGDMDSNQPQHF; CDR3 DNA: TGTGCCAGCAGACGGACAGGGGATATGGATAGCAATCAGCCCCAGCATTTT
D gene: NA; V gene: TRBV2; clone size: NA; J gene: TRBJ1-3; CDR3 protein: CASESSGNTIYF; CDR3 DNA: TGTGCCAGCGAGAGCTCTGGAAACACCATATATTTT
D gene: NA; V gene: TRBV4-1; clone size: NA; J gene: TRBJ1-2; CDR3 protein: CASSQVQGTVYGYTF; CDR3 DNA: TGCGCCAGCAGCCAAGTTCAGGGGACGGTCTATGGCTACACCTTC